One T cell receptor beta chain is described in this entry. What it binds is unknown. These data are taken from a study of T cell repertoires in cytomegalovirus infection. Turning to the study itself: TCR beta signatures that were public indicated CMV infection and matching HLA type. Findings of the study overall: The ex vivo response was dominated by HLA-C-restricted CMV-specific TCR beta clonotypes. Individuals carrying CMV plus the relevant HLA were identified by cumulative frequency of public TCR beta families.

The CDR3 sequence is 13 residues long. V was shortened by 3 bases and J by 2 bases, with 6 bases between the two germline ends. Germline CDR1 KGHDR, CDR2 SFDVKD. TCRdb passed the reads through MiXCR, listing each CDR3 protein once. Of 300,000 to 400,000 distinct CDR3 sequences in the sample, about a sixth were seen once. The chain couples TRBV24-1 to TRBJ1-2; D is ambiguous. Sequencing was done on a sample of PBMCs. This TCR derives from a human donor in good health (CMV status not recorded). Some clones in this sample may be carry-over from other donors' samples. CDR3 loop: CATSDGTNYGYTF. The CDR3, as DNA: TGTGCCACCAGTGATGGAACCAACTATGGCTACACCTTC.